This TCR beta chain originates from a study of identical twins. Whole-study findings and limits: Fewer insertions were carried by abundant cord blood beta clonotypes, but none was seen in memory repertoires. Weaker excess twin sharing was seen among beta out-of-frame sequences.

The trim removed 5 bases at V and 4 bases at J, leaving 11 bases unmatched. The germline gives CDR1 SGHTA, CDR2 FQGNSA. The CDR3 runs 16 residues. TCRdb reprocessed the 5' RACE reads via MiXCR and lists one record per CDR3 protein. The sample carries around 1.7 million distinct CDR3 sequences, less than 35% recorded once. Only healthy Caucasians were included as donors. This clonotype was counted many times. The antigen is not known. The clonotype comes from a newborn girl in good health. This chain joins TRBV7-2 and TRBJ2-3, with 8 bases matching TRBD2. Sequenced: cord blood. CDR3 in amino acids: CASSLSGTRLSDTQYF. The DNA of the CDR3 is TGTGCCAGCAGCCTATCCGGGACTAGACTTTCAGATACGCAGTATTTT.